Listed below are T cell receptor beta chains from one sample, sequenced in a study of technical replicates of blood from a handful of donors. Assay: immunoSEQ multiplex PCR; the TCRdb copy retains only in-frame clones and omits some. The sample has tens of thousands of clones, more than 90% seen once. The material sequenced was PBMCs. The source of these receptors is a human donor in good health. Some clones in this sample may be carry-over from other donors' samples. Both conserved end residues are part of each CDR3.

>TRBV7-3|TRBJ2-3
CASSFGGSTDTQYF
>TRBV19|TRBJ2-7
CASTPYGTGSYEQYF
>TRBV4-1|TRBJ2-3
CASSQLGGLATDTQYF
>TRBV7-9|TRBJ2-7
CASSPEGGGYEQYF
>TRBV7-9|TRBJ1-2
CASRGQGLATNYGYTF
>TRBV4-3|TRBJ2-7
CASSQGLAGGIHEQYF
>TRBV15|TRBJ1-2
CATSGGTGDGYTF
>TRBV6-4|TRBJ2-3
CASSAGTGGGDTQYF
>TRBV5-4|TRBJ1-2
CASSPQGAGYGYTF
>TRBV5-4|TRBJ2-3
CASSTRDRDLTDTQYF
>TRBV5-6|TRBJ1-1
CASRLVGVSTEAFF
>TRBV6-5|TRBJ1-1
CASSYRRNTEAFF
>TRBV7-2|TRBJ2-7
CASSLGLAGYEQYF
>TRBV19|TRBJ2-5
CASSVGGLAMETQYF
>TRBV7-6|TRBJ1-1
CASSATTGPMNTEAFF
>TRBV7-6|TRBJ2-1
CASSPPRLAAYNEQFF
>TRBV7-9|TRBJ2-7
CASSLALGQSSYEQYF
>TRBV7-8|TRBJ2-5
CASSLARDRGKTQYF
>TRBV10-3|TRBJ2-1
CAINHGQSSYNEQFF
>TRBV29-1|TRBJ2-1
CSVRQGGHEQFF
>TRBV2|TRBJ1-4
CASTLQGKFNEKLFF